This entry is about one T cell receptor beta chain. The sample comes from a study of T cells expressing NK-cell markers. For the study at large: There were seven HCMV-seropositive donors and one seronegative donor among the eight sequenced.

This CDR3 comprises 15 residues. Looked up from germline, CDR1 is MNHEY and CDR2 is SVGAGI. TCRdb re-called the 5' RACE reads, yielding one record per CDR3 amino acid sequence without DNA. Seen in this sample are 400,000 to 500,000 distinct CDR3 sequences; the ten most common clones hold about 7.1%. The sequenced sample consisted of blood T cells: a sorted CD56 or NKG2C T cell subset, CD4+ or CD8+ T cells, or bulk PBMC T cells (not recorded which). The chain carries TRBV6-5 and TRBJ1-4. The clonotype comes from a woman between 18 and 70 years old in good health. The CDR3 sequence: CASSYQFGVNEKLFF.